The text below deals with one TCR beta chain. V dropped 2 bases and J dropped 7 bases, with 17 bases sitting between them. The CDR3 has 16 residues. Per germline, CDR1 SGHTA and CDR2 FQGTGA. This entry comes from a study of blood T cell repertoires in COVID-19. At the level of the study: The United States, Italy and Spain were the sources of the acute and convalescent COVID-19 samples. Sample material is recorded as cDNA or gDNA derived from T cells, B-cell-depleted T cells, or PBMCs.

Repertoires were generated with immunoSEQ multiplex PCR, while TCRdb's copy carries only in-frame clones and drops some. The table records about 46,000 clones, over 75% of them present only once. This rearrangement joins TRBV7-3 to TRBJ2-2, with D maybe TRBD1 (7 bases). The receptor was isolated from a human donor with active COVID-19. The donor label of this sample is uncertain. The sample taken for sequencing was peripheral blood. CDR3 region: CASSLEPAGGSGELFF. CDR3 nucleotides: TGTGCCAGCAGCTTAGAACCGGCAGGGGGGAGCGGGGAGCTGTTTTTT. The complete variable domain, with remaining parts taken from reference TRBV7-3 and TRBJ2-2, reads GAGVSQTPSNKVTEKGKYVELRCDPISGHTALYWYRQSLGQGPEFLIYFQGTGAADDSGLPNDRFFAVRPEGSVSTLKIQRTERGDSAVYLCASSLEPAGGSGELFFGEGSRLTVL.